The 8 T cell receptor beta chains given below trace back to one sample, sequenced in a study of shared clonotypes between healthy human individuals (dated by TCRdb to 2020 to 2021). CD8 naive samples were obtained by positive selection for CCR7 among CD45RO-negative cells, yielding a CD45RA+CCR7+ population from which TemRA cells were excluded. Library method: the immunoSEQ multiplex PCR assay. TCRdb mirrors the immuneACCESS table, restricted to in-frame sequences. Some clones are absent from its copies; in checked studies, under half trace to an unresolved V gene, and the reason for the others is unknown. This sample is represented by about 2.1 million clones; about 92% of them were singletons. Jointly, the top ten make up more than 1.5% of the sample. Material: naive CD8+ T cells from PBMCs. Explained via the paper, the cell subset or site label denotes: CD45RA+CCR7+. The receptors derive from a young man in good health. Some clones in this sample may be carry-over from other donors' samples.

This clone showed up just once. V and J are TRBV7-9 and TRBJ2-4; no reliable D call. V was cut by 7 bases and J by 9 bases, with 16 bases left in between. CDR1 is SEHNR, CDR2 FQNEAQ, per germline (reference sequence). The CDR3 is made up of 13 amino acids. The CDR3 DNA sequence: TGTGCCAGCATCGCGACTCCCCAGAGCATTCAGTACTTC. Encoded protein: CASIATPQSIQYF. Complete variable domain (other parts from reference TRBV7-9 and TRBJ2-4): DTGVSQNPRHKITKRGQNVTFRCDPISEHNRLYWYRQTLGQGPEFLTYFQNEAQLEKSRLLSDRFSAERPKGSFSTLEIQRTEQGDSAMYLCASIATPQSIQYFGAGTRLSVL.

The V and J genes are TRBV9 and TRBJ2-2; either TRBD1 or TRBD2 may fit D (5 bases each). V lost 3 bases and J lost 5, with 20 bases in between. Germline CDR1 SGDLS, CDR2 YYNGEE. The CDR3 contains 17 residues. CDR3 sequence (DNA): TGTGCCAGCAGCGCGACATCCACCGGGACGTCGACCGGGGAGCTGTTTTTT. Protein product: CASSATSTGTSTGELFF.

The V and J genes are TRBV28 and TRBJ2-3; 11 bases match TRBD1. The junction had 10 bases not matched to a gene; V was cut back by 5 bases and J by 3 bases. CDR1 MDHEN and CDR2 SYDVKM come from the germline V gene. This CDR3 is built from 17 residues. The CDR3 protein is CASSATGQGAQTDTQYF. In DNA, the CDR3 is TGTGCCAGCAGTGCAACTGGACAGGGGGCGCAGACAGATACGCAGTATTTT. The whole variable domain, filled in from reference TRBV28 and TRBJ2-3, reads DVKVTQSSRYLVKRTGEKVFLECVQDMDHENMFWYRQDPGLGLRLIYFSYDVKMKEKGDIPEGYSVSREKKERFSLILESASTNQTSMYLCASSATGQGAQTDTQYFGPGTRLTVL.

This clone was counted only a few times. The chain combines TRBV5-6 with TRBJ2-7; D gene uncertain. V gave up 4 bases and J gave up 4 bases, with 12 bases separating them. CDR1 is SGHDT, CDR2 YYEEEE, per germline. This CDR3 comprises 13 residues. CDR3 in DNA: TGTGCCAGCAGCCCTGGACCTTTATACGAGCAGTACTTC. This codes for CASSPGPLYEQYF.

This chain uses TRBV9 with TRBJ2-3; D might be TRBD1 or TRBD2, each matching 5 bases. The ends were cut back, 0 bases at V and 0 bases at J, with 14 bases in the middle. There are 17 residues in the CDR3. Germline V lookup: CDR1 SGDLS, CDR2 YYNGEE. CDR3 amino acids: CASSVEGRESSTDTQYF. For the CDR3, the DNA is TGTGCCAGCAGCGTAGAGGGACGCGAAAGTAGCACAGATACGCAGTATTTT.

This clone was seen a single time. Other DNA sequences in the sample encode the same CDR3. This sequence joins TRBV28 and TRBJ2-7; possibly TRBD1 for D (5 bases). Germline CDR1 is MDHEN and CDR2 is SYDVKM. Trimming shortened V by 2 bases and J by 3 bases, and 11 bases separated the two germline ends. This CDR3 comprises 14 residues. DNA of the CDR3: TGTGCCAGCAGTTTACTGCGCCAGGGCTACGAGCAGTACTTC. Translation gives CASSLLRQGYEQYF.

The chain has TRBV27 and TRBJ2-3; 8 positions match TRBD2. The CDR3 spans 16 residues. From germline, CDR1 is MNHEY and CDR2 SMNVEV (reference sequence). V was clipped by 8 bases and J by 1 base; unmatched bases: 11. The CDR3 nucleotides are TGTGCCAGCCGCACCGGGAGGGGGAGTGGCACAGATACGCAGTATTTT. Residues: CASRTGRGSGTDTQYF.

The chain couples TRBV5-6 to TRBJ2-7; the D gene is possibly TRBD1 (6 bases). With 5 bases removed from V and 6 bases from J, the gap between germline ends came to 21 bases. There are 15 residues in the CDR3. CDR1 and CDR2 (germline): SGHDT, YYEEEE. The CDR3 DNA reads TGTGCCAGCAGTATAAACCGGGACATCTCGGGCGAGCAGTACTTC. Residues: CASSINRDISGEQYF. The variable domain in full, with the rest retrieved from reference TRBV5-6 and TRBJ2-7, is DAGVTQSPTHLIKTRGQQVTLRCSPKSGHDTVSWYQQALGQGPQFIFQYYEEEERQRGNFPDRFSGHQFPNYSSELNVNALLLGDSALYLCASSINRDISGEQYFGPGTRLTVT.